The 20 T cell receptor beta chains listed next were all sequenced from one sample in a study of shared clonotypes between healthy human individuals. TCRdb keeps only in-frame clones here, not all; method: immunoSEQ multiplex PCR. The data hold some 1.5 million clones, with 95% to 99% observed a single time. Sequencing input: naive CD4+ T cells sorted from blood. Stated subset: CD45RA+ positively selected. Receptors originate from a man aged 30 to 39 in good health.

This CDR3 reads CASSTELAGDNEQFF. CDR3 bases: TGTGCCAGCAGCACCGAACTAGCGGGAGACAATGAGCAGTTCTTC. The V call is TRBV9, the J call TRBJ2-1; 11 nucleotides line up with TRBD2. J was trimmed by 5 bases and V by 4 bases; bases with no gene match: 5. Germline CDR1 reads SGDLS; CDR2 reads YYNGEE. The CDR3 has 15 residues.

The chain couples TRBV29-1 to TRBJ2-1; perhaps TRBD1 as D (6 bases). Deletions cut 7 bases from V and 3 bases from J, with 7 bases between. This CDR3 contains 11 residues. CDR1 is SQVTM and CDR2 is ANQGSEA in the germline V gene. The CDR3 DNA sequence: TGCAGCGGAGGGGGCTACAATGAGCAGTTCTTC. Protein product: CSGGGYNEQFF.

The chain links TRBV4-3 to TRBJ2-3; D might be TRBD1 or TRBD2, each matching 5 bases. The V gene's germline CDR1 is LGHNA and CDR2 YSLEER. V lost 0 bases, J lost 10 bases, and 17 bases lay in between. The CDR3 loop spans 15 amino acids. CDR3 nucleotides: TGCGCCAGCAGCCAAGAAGTTGCCGGGCGAGGGGCGCAGTATTTT. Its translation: CASSQEVAGRGAQYF.

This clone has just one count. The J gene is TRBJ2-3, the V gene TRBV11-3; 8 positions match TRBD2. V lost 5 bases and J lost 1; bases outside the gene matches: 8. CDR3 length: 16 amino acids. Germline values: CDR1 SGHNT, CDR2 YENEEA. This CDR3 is CASSPGLREGTDTQYF. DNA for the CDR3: TGTGCCAGCAGCCCTGGGTTGCGGGAGGGCACAGATACGCAGTATTTT. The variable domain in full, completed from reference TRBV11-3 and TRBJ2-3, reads EAGVVQSPRYKIIEKKQPVAFWCNPISGHNTLYWYLQNLGQGPELLIRYENEEAVDDSQLPKDRFSAERLKGVDSTLKIQPAELGDSAVYLCASSPGLREGTDTQYFGPGTRLTVL.

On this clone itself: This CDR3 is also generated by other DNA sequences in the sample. The CDR3 DNA follows: TGTGCCATCAGTGTCAACACCGGGGAGCTGTTTTTT. The encoded protein is CAISVNTGELFF. This rearrangement joins TRBV10-3 to TRBJ2-2; no definite D call. Germline CDR1 reads ENHRY; CDR2 reads SYGVKD. The CDR3 is made up of 12 amino acids. V was trimmed by 4 bases and J by 2 bases, leaving 2 bases between them.

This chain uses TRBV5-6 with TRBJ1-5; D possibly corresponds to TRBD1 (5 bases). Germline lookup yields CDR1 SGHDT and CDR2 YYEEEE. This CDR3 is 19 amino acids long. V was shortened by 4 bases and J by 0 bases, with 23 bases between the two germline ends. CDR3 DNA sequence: TGTGCCAGCAGCCATTCGACGATTAGGGGCTTATATAGCAATCAGCCCCAGCATTTT. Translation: CASSHSTIRGLYSNQPQHF.

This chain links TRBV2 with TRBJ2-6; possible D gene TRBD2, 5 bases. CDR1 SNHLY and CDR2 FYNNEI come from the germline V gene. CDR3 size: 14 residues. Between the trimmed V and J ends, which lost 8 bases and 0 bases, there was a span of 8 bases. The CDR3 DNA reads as TGTGCCAGCGGACTGAGCTCTGGGGCCAACGTCCTGACTTTC. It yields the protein CASGLSSGANVLTF.

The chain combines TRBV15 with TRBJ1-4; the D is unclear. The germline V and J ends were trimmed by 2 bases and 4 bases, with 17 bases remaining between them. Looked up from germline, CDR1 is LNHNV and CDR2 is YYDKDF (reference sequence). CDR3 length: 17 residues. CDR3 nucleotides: TGTGCCACCAGCAGACCCGCCTACACTTACCTTAATGAAAAACTGTTTTTT. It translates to CATSRPAYTYLNEKLFF.

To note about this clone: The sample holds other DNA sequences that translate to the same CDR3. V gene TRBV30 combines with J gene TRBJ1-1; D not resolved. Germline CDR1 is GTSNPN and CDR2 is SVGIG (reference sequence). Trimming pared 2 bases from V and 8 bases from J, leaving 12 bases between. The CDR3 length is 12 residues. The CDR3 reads CAWSSGRTEAFF. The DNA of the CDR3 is TGTGCCTGGAGTTCTGGCCGAACCGAAGCTTTCTTT.

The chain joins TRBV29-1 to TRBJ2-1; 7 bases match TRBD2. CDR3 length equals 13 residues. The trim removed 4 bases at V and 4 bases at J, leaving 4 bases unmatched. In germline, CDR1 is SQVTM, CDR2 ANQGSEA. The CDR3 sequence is CSVVRGRYNEQFF. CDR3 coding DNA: TGCAGCGTTGTTCGCGGGAGATACAATGAGCAGTTCTTC.

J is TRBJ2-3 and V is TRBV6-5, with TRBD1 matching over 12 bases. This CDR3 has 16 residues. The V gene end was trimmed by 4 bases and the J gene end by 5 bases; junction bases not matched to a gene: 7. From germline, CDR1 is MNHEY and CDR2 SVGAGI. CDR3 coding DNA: TGTGCCAGCAGTTCCGGGGACAGGGGGCGTGTAGATACGCAGTATTTT. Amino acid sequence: CASSSGDRGRVDTQYF.

CDR3 bases: TGCGCCAGCAGCTTGGGGAGTAATACCTACGAGCAGTACTTC. Translated: CASSLGSNTYEQYF. The chain employs TRBV5-1 and TRBJ2-7; D not resolved. The CDR3 spans 14 residues. Germline V gene lookup returns CDR1 SGHRS and CDR2 YFSETQ. V lost 0 bases and J lost 2, with 9 bases in between.

The CDR3, as DNA: TGTGCCAGCTCGCCTTTTAATGAGCAGTTCTTC. Translating gives CASSPFNEQFF. This chain uses TRBV18 with TRBJ2-1; the D is unclear. V lost 6 bases and J lost 7, with 7 bases in between. CDR3 length: 11 residues. Germline V CDR1 and CDR2: KGHSH, LQKENI. The full variable domain, with the rest looked up from reference TRBV18 and TRBJ2-1, is NAGVMQNPRHLVRRRGQEARLRCSPMKGHSHVYWYRQLPEEGLKFMVYLQKENIIDESGMPKERFSAEFPKEGPSILRIQQVVRGDSAAYFCASSPFNEQFFGPGTRLTVL.

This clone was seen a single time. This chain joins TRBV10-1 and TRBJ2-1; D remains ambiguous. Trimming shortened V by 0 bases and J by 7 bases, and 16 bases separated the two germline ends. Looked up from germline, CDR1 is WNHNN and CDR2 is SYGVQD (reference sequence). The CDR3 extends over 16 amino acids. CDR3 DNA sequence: TGCGCCAGCAGTGAGTCGCGGCTAGATCGCCCTAATGAGCAGTTCTTC. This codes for CASSESRLDRPNEQFF.

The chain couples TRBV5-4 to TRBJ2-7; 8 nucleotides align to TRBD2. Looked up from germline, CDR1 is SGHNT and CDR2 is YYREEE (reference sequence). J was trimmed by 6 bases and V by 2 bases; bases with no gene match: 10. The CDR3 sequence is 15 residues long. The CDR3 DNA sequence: TGTGCCAGCAGCTTAGGGACTAGAACTGGGGGCGAGCAGTACTTC. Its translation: CASSLGTRTGGEQYF.

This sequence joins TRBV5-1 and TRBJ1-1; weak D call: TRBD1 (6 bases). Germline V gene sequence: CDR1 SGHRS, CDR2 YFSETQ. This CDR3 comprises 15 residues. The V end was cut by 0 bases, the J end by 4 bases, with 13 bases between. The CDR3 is CASSLDPQGSTEAFF. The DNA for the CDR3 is TGCGCCAGCAGCTTGGACCCACAGGGCAGCACTGAAGCTTTCTTT.

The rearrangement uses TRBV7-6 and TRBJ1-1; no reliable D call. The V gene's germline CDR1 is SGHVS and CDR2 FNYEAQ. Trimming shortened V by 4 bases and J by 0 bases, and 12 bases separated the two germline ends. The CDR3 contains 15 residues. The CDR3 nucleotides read TGTGCCAGCAGCTCCCTACCTCTAATGAACACTGAAGCTTTCTTT. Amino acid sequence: CASSSLPLMNTEAFF.

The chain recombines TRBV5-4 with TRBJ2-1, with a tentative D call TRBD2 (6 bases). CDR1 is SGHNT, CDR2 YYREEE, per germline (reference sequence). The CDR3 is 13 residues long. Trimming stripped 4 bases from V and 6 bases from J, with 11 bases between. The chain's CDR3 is CASSAPGVNEQFF. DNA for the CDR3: TGTGCCAGCAGCGCACCGGGAGTCAATGAGCAGTTCTTC.

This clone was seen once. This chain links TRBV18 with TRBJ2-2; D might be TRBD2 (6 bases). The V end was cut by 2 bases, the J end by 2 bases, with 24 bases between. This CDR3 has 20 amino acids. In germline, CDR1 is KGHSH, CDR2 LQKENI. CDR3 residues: CASSPNPGSRESPNTGELFF. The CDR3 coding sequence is TGTGCCAGCTCACCAAACCCCGGTTCTCGGGAGTCCCCTAACACCGGGGAGCTGTTTTTT.

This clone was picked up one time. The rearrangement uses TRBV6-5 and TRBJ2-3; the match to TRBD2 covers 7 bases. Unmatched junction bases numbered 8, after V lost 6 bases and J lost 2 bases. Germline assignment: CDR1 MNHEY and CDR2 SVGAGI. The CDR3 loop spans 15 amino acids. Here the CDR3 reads CASSFLAAYTDTQYF. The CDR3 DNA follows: TGTGCCAGCAGCTTTCTAGCGGCATACACAGATACGCAGTATTTT.